The source of this TCR beta chain is a study of shared T cell receptors in the human thymus. CDR3 length equals 18 residues. V was clipped by 0 bases and J by 1 base, with 19 bases between them. The V gene's germline CDR1 is SGHNT and CDR2 YYREEE (reference sequence). Libraries were prepared by immunoSEQ multiplex PCR; TCRdb keeps only in-frame clonotypes and omits some of them. The repertoire consists of approximately 760,000 clones, with approximately 83% occurring once and the leading ten covering 0.0095% to 0.013%. The sample also formed part of further work on human thymus T cells. That source adds: Thymic repertoires from unrelated individuals overlapped highly, related research reported.

Sequenced sample: thymocytes. This chain links TRBV5-4 with TRBJ1-2, with D possibly being TRBD1 (6 bases). The sequence was obtained from a girl under two years old with a congenital heart defect. CDR3 DNA: TGTGCCAGCAGCTTGGGAACCTACCCTAGACAGGATAACTATGGCTACACCTTC. It yields the protein CASSLGTYPRQDNYGYTF. The full variable domain, with the rest looked up from reference TRBV5-4 and TRBJ1-2, is ETGVTQSPTHLIKTRGQQVTLRCSSQSGHNTVSWYQQALGQGPQFIFQYYREEENGRGNFPPRFSGLQFPNYSSELNVNALELDDSALYLCASSLGTYPRQDNYGYTFGSGTRLTVV.